This TCR beta chain was sequenced for a study of cytomegalovirus exposure and HLA in healthy donors. Study results and limitations: Most TCR sequences were uncommon, yet certain public TCRs appeared in many donors.

Germline values: CDR1 LGHNA, CDR2 YNFKEQ. The CDR3 has 15 residues. V shed 1 base and J shed 7 bases, with 14 bases lying between them. It was with 60 Vbeta and 13 Jbeta primers that the PCR ran. Method: immunoSEQ multiplex PCR; TCRdb's copy keeps in-frame clones and lacks some. The table lists 240,000 or so clones, about 86% of them singletons. About this clone itself: Its target is unknown.

Sequencing was performed on PBMCs. The chain combines TRBV4-2 with TRBJ1-5, with D unresolved. This receptor was taken from an older woman in good health and CMV-seropositive. The chain's CDR3 is CASSQGPGAEQPQHF. The DNA of the CDR3 is TGTGCCAGCAGCCAAGGTCCCGGAGCGGAACAGCCCCAGCATTTT.